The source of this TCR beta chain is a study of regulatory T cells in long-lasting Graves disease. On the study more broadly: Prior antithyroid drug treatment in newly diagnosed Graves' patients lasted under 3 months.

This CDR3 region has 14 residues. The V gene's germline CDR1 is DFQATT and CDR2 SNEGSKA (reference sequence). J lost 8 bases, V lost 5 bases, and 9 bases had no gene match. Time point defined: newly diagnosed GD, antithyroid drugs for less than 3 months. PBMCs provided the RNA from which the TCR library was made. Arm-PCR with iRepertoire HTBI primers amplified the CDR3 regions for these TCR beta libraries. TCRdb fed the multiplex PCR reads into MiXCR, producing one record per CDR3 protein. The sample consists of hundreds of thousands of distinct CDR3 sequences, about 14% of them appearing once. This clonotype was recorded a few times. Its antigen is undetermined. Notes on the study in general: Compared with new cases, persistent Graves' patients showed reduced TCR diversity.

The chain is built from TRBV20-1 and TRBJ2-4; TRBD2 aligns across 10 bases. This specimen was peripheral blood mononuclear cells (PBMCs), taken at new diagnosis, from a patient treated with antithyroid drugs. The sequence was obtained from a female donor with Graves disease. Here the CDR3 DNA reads TGCAGTGCTCCCGGACTAGCGGATGGGGACATTCAGTACTTC. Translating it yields CSAPGLADGDIQYF.